The clone carrying this T cell receptor beta chain was counted a few times. The data were taken from a study of blood T cell repertoires in COVID-19. Overall study: Italy, Spain and the United States were the sources of the convalescent and acute COVID-19 samples. Sources were T cells, B-cell-depleted T cells, or PBMCs; the material itself was cDNA or gDNA.

Authors' methods: Estimates of nucleated cell counts were drawn from the amplification of reference gene primers. Sequencing was performed with immunoSEQ multiplex PCR; in TCRdb, only in-frame clones are kept and a portion is missing. V, J and clone size are taken as reported in that table, and D and trimming were inferred from the DNA itself. The data show tens of thousands of clones, more than 80% seen once. This CDR3 is built from 15 residues. V lost 1 base to trimming and J lost 5 bases; unmatched junction nucleotides: 5. The germline V gene has CDR1 SGHTA and CDR2 FQGNSA. The specimen was peripheral blood. The V call is TRBV7-2, the J call TRBJ2-7; 10 bases agree with TRBD2. The receptor was derived from an elderly woman with acute or convalescent COVID-19. The CDR3 DNA is TGTGCCAGCAGCTTAGTGGCTAGCGGGGGCAACGAGCAGTACTTC. This translates into CASSLVASGGNEQYF.